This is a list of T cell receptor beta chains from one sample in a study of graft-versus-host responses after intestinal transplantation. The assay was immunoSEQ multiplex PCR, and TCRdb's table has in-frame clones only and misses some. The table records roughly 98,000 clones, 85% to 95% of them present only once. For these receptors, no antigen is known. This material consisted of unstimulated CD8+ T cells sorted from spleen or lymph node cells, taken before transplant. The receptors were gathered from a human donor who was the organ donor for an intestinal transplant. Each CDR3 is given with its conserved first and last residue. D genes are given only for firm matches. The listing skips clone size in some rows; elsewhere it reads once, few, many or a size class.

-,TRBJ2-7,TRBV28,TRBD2,TGTGCCAGCAGATTAGCGGGAGAGACAGGCGAGCAGTACTTC,CASRLAGETGEQYF
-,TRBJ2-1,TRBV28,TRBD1,TGTGCCAGCAGCGAAGGGACAGACCTCGGGGATGAGCAGTTCTTC,CASSEGTDLGDEQFF
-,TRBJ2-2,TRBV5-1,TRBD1,TGCGCCAGCAGCCTACCACAGGGGGCGACCGGGGAGCTGTTTTTT,CASSLPQGATGELFF
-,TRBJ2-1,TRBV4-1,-,TGCGCCAGCAGCCAAGATACATCGGGTGAGCAGTTCTTC,CASSQDTSGEQFF
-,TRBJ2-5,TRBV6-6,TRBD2,TGTGCCAGCAGACCGGGACTAGCGAGTGGCCAAGAGACCCAGTACTTC,CASRPGLASGQETQYF
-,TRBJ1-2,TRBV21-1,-,TGTGCCAGCAGAAGCGGGACTAACTATGGCTACACCTTC,CASRSGTNYGYTF
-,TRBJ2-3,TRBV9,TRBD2,TGTGCCAGCATGGATCCCAAATCGGGGGGTAGCACAGATACGCAGTATTTT,CASMDPKSGGSTDTQYF
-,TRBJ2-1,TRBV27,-,TGTGCCAGCAGTTTATCGATGCGAGGGAAGGAGCAGTTCTTC,CASSLSMRGKEQFF
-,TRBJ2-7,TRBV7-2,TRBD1,TGTGCCAGCAGCTTGTGGCCCCGGGACAGTCTTAGCTCCTACGAGCAGTACTTC,CASSLWPRDSLSSYEQYF
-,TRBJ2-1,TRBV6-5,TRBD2,TGTGCCAGCAGTCGCGGACTAGCGGGGGACAATGAGCAGTTCTTC,CASSRGLAGDNEQFF
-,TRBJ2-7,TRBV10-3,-,TGTGCCATCAGTGACTTCGCGCACCACGAGCAGTACTTC,CAISDFAHHEQYF
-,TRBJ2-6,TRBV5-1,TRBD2,TGCGCCAGCAGCTTGGTGATAGCGGGGGCTCCCTCTGGGGCCAACGTCCTGACTTTC,CASSLVIAGAPSGANVLTF
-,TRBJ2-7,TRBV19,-,TGTGCCAGTAGTATTCCGGGGAACGAGCAGTACTTC,CASSIPGNEQYF
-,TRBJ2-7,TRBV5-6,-,TGTGCCAGCAGCTCGTACCTTGGGACAAACTACGAGCAGTACTTC,CASSSYLGTNYEQYF
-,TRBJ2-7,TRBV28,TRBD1,TGTGCCAGCAGTGGGGGGACAGGGGTACACGAGCAGTACTTC,CASSGGTGVHEQYF
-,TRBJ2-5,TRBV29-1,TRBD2,TGCAGCGTTGTTGGCGGGGGGGCCGTCGAGACCCAGTACTTC,CSVVGGGAVETQYF
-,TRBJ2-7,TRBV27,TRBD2,TGTGCCAGCAGTTTCGGAGCGGGAGTATACGAGCAGTACTTC,CASSFGAGVYEQYF
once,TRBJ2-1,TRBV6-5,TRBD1,TGTGCCAGCAGTTACGACCAGGGGGCTGATGAGCAGTTCTTC,CASSYDQGADEQFF
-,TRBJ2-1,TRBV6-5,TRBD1,TGTGCCAGCAGTGCCCTGGGACAGTTTGACAATGAGCAGTTCTTC,CASSALGQFDNEQFF
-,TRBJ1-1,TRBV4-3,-,TGCGCCAGCAGCCGCAAATGGGAGGAGATGAACACTGAAGCTTTCTTT,CASSRKWEEMNTEAFF
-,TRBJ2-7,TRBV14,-,TGTGCCAGCAGCCAAGAAGTACAGCCCTACGAGCAGTACTTC,CASSQEVQPYEQYF
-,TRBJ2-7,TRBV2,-,TGTGCCAGCAGCCCCCTGGCCGTTTTTCTGTTCTCCTACGAGCAGTACTTC,CASSPLAVFLFSYEQYF
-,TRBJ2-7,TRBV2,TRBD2,TGTGCCAGCCGGGAGGACTACGAGCAGTACTTC,CASREDYEQYF
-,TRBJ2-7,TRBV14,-,TGTGCCAGCAGCCAGGGGGCCTTCGAGCAGTACTTC,CASSQGAFEQYF
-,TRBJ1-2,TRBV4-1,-,TGCGCCAGCAGCCAAGTATCGATCGAGGGCTACACCTTC,CASSQVSIEGYTF
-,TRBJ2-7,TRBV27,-,TGTGCCAGCGGTTGGGGCAGGTCATACGAGCAGTACTTC,CASGWGRSYEQYF
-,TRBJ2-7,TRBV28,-,TGTGCCAGCAGTTTACCCCACTCAGAGCAGTACTTC,CASSLPHSEQYF
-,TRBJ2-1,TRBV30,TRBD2,TGTGCCTGGAGTCGCCTGGGACTAGCGGGGGATGAGCAGTTCTTC,CAWSRLGLAGDEQFF
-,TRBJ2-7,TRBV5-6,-,TGTGCCAGCAGCTTGTACGGGGAGGCCTACGAGCAGTACTTC,CASSLYGEAYEQYF
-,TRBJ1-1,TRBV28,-,TGTGCCAGCAGTGTGACAGGAAACACTGAAGCTTTCTTT,CASSVTGNTEAFF
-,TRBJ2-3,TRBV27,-,TGTGCCAGCAGTTTTAGTCAAAATACGCAGTATTTT,CASSFSQNTQYF
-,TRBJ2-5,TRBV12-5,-,TGTGCTAGTGGTTTGGTACTGGGGAGCTGGGTCTCGGGGAAGACCCAGTACTTC,CASGLVLGSWVSGKTQYF
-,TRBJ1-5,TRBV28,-,TGTGCCAGCAGCCAATACAGGGACGGACAGCCCCAGCATTTT,CASSQYRDGQPQHF
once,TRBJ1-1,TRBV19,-,TGTGCCAGTAGTGCGGCACAGAACACTGAAGCTTTCTTT,CASSAAQNTEAFF
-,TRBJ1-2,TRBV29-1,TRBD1,TGCAGCGTTGAATTTCCGACACAGGGGGGCTACACCTTC,CSVEFPTQGGYTF
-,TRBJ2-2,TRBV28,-,TGTGCCAGCAGTTTATTAGTATCCACCGGGGAGCTGTTTTTT,CASSLLVSTGELFF
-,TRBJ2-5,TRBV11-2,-,TGTGCCAGCAGCTCGACTAGAGGGCAAGAGACCCAGTACTTC,CASSSTRGQETQYF
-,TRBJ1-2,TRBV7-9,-,TGTGCCAGCAGCCCTACACTGACGGGGAACTATGGCTACACCTTC,CASSPTLTGNYGYTF
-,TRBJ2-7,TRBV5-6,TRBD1,TGTGCCAGCAGGATGACAGGGGTCGACGAGCAGTACTTC,CASRMTGVDEQYF
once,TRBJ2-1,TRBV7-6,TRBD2,TGTGCCAGCAGCTTGCAGACCCCCGTGCTAGCGGGAAATGAGCAGTTCTTC,CASSLQTPVLAGNEQFF
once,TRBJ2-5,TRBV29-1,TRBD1,TGCAGCGTTCACCCTAGGGACAGGGGAGAGACCCAGTACTTC,CSVHPRDRGETQYF
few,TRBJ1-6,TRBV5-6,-,TGTGCCAGCAGCACCATCGTACAGGGTACACCCCTCCACTTT,CASSTIVQGTPLHF
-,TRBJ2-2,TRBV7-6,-,TGTGCCAGCAGCTTAGGGGGAGAGGGGGAGCTGTTTTTT,CASSLGGEGELFF
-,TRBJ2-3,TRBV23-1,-,TGCGCCAGCAGTCAATCCGGAGGCCACACAGATACGCAGTATTTT,CASSQSGGHTDTQYF
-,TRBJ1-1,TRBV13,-,TGTGCCAGCAGCTTAGATGGGGGGGTGAACACTGAAGCTTTCTTT,CASSLDGGVNTEAFF
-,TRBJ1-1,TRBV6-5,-,TGTGCCAGCAGATTGGGGGGGAACACTGAAGCTTTCTTT,CASRLGGNTEAFF